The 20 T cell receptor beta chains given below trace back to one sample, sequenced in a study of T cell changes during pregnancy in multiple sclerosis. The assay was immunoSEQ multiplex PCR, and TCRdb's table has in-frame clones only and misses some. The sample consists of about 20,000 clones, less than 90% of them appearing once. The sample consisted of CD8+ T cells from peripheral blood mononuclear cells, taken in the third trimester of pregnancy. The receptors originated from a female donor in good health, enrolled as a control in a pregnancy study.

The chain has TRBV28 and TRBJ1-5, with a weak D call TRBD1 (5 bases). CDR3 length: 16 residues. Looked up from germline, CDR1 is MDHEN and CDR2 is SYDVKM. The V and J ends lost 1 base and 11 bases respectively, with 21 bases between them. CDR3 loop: CASSLFFRTGSTAQHF. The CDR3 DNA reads TGTGCCAGCAGTTTATTTTTTCGTACAGGAAGCACAGCCCAGCATTTT.

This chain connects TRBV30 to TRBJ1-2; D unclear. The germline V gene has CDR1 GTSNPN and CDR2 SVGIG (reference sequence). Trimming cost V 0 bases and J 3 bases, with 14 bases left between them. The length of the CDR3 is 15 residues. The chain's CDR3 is CAWSVRGSFYYGYTF. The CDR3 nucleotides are TGTGCCTGGAGTGTACGGGGTTCGTTCTACTATGGCTACACCTTC.

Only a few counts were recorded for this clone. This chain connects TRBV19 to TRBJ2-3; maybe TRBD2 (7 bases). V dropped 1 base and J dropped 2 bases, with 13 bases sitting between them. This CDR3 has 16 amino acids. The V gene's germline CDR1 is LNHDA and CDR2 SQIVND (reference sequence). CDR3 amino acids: CASSIAGGGLTDTQYF. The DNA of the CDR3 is TGTGCCAGTAGTATAGCGGGGGGCGGACTCACAGATACGCAGTATTTT.

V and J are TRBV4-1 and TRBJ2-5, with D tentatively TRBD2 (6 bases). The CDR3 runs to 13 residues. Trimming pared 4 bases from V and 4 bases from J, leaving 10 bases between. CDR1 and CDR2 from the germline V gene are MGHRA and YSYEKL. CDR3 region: CASSLVGGETQYF. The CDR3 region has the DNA TGCGCCAGCAGCCTGGTCGGGGGAGAGACCCAGTACTTC.

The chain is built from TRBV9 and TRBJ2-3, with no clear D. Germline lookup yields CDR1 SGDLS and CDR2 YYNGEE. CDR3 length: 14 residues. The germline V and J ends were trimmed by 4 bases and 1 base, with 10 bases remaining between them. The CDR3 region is CASSPPRGTDTQYF. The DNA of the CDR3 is TGTGCCAGCAGCCCCCCACGGGGCACAGATACGCAGTATTTT.

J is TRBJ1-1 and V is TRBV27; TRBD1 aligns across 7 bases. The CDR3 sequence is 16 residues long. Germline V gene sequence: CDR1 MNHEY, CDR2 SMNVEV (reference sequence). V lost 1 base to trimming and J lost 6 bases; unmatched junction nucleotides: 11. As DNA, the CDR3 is TGTGCCAGCAGTTTATATCCCGTCCAGGGGGTGCCTGAAGCTTTCTTT. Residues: CASSLYPVQGVPEAFF.

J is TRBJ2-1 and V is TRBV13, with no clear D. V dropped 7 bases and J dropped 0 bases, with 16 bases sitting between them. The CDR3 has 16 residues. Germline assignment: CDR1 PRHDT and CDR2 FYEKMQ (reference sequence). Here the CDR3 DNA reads TGTGCCAGCACCCCCCCCGGGTCAAGCTCCTACAATGAGCAGTTCTTC. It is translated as CASTPPGSSSYNEQFF.

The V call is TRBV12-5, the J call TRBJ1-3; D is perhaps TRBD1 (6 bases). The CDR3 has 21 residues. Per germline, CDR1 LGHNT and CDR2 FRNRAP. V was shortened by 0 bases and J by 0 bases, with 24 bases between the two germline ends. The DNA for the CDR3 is TGTGCTAGTGGTTTGGTACTAAAAAGGTGGTGGACAGTGGTCTCTGGAAACACCATATATTTT. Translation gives CASGLVLKRWWTVVSGNTIYF.

CDR3 residues: CASSITGTAIDTQYF. In DNA form, the CDR3 reads TGTGCCAGCAGCATCACCGGGACAGCCATCGATACGCAGTATTTT. The chain couples TRBV7-9 to TRBJ2-3; 7 bases map to TRBD1. J was trimmed by 6 bases and V by 5 bases; bases with no gene match: 11. The germline gives CDR1 SEHNR, CDR2 FQNEAQ (reference sequence). This CDR3 has 15 amino acids.

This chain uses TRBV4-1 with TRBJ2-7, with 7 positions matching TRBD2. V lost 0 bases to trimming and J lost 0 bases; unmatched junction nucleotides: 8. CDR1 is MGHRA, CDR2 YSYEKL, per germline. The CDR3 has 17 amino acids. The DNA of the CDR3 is TGCGCCAGCAGCCAAGATCATTTGTCTAGCGGCTCCTACGAGCAGTACTTC. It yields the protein CASSQDHLSSGSYEQYF.

The CDR3 DNA reads TGTGCCAGCAGTTTGTATCGACAGGGGGCTATCGAACTAAATGAAAAACTGTTTTTT. It codes for CASSLYRQGAIELNEKLFF. The chain carries TRBV28 and TRBJ1-4; 10 bases fit TRBD1. Losses at the gene ends were 3 bases for V and 5 bases for J; bases not matched to a gene: 15. Germline loops: CDR1 MDHEN, CDR2 SYDVKM. The CDR3 runs 19 residues.

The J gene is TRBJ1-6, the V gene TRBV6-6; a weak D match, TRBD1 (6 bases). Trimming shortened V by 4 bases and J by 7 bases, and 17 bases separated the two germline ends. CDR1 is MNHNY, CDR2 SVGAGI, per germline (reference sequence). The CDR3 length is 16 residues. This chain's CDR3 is CASSSSDRFSNSPLHF. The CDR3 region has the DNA TGTGCCAGCAGTTCCTCAGACAGGTTCTCAAATTCACCCCTCCACTTT.

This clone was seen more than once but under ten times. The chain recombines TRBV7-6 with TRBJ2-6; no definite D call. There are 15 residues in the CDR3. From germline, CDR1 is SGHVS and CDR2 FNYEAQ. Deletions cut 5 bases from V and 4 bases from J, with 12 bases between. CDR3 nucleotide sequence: TGTGCCAGCAGCCAATGGTGGGCCGGGGCCAACGTCCTGACTTTC. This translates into CASSQWWAGANVLTF.

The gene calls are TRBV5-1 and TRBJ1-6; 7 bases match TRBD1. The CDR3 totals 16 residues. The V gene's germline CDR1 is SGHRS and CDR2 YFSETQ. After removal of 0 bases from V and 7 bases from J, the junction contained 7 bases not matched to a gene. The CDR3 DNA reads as TGCGCCAGCAGCTTGGGGCGGACAGGTAGAAATTCACCCCTCCACTTT. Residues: CASSLGRTGRNSPLHF.

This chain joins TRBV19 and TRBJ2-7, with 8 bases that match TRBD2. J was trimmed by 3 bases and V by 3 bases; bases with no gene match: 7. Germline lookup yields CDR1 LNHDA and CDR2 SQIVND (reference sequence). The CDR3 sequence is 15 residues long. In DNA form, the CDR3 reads TGTGCCAGTAGTATGGGTAGCGGGGATTTCTACGAGCAGTACTTC. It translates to CASSMGSGDFYEQYF.

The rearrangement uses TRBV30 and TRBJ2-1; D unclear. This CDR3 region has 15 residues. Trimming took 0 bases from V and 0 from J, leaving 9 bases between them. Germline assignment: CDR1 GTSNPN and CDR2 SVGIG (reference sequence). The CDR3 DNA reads TGTGCCTGGAGTGTACTTGAGAGCTCCTACAATGAGCAGTTCTTC. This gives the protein CAWSVLESSYNEQFF.

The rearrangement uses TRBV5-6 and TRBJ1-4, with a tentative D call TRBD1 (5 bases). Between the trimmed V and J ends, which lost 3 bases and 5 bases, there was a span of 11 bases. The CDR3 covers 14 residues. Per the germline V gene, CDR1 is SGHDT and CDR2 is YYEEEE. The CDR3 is CASSWGNGNEKLFF. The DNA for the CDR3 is TGTGCCAGCAGCTGGGGCAATGGGAATGAAAAACTGTTTTTT.

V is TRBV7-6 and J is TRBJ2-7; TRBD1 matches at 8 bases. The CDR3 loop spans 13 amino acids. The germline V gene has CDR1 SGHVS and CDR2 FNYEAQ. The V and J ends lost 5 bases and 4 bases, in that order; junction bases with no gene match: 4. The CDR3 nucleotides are TGTGCCAGCAGCCAAGGGACAGGTTACGAGCAGTACTTC. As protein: CASSQGTGYEQYF.

Here the CDR3 reads CASSLSITGNTEAFF. DNA of the CDR3: TGTGCCAGCAGTTTATCGATCACAGGGAACACTGAAGCTTTCTTT. The chain uses TRBV27 and TRBJ1-1; a possible D gene is TRBD1 (5 bases). The CDR3 is 15 amino acids. V lost 0 bases, J lost 1 base, and 9 bases lay in between. From germline, CDR1 is MNHEY and CDR2 SMNVEV (reference sequence).

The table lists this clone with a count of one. The CDR3 loop reads CASSPERENRETQYF. The DNA for the CDR3 is TGCGCCAGCAGCCCGGAACGGGAGAATAGGGAGACCCAGTACTTC. This rearrangement joins TRBV4-3 to TRBJ2-5; perhaps TRBD2 as D (6 bases). The CDR3 extends over 15 amino acids. V was pared by 4 bases and J by 5 bases, with 17 bases between. CDR1 LGHNA and CDR2 YSLEER come from the germline V gene.